This T cell receptor (beta chain) was identified during a study of blood T cell repertoires in COVID-19. Turning to the study itself: Acute and convalescent COVID-19 specimens originated in the United States, Italy and Spain.

CDR1 LNHDA and CDR2 SQIVND come from the germline V gene (reference sequence). V shed 4 bases, J shed 7 bases, and the junction held 17 bases outside the gene matches. This CDR3 spans 18 amino acids. The authors' processing: Amplification of reference gene primers provided the estimated nucleated cell counts. Produced via immunoSEQ multiplex PCR; TCRdb's table is partial and in-frame only. V, J and clone size are those of that table, while D and trimming were read from the DNA. The repertoire holds about 53,000 clones, with 80% to 85% as singletons. This rearrangement joins TRBV19 to TRBJ2-2, with TRBD2 matching 8 bases. The receptor's source is a woman of 80 years or more with COVID-19, enrolled during active disease. Sequenced: peripheral blood. CDR3 coding DNA: TGTGCCAGTAGTACCCACTACGTCCTCAGCGGGAGTGGCGGGGAGCTGTTTTTT. Protein product: CASSTHYVLSGSGGELFF.